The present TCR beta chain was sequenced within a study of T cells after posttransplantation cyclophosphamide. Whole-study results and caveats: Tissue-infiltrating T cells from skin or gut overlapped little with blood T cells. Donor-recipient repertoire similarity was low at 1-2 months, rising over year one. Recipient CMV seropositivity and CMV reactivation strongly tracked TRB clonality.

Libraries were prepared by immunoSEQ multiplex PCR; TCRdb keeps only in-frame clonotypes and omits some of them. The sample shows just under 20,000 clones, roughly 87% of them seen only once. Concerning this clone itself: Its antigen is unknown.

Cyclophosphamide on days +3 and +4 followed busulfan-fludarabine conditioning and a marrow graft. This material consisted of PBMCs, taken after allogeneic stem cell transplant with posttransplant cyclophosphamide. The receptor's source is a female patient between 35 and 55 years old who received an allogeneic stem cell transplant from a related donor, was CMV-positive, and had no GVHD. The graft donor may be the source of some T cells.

The CDR3 region has the DNA TGTGCCAGCAGTGAGGGACTCTACGAGCAGTACTTC. The encoded protein is CASSEGLYEQYF. This rearrangement joins TRBV2 to TRBJ2-7; TRBD2 is a possible D gene (6 bases). Germline V gene lookup returns CDR1 SNHLY and CDR2 FYNNEI. The CDR3 spans 12 residues. The V end was cut by 3 bases, the J end by 3 bases, with 6 bases between.